A selection of T cell receptor beta chains follows, all from one sample in a study of T cells in Graves' hyperthyroidism and ophthalmopathy. TCRdb re-analysed the multiplex PCR reads in MiXCR, keeping a single row per CDR3 protein. The sample lists a few hundred thousand distinct CDR3 sequences; about 15% were seen once. The source material was blood. These receptors all stem from a woman younger than 30 with Graves' hyperthyroidism. Each CDR3 is given with its conserved first and last residue. The order of the fields is V gene, CDR3 protein.

TRBV5-8	CASSLAASGQLQETQYF
TRBV5-4	CASSNSQQGGWVGTF
TRBV6-1	CASTERGGRESTDTQYF
TRBV20-1	CSARNRDSTRVITDTQYF
TRBV27	CASSATGGLNYGYTF
TRBV5-1	CASSPGQDLTGELFF
TRBV7-6	CASSLAPRQGGEQFF
TRBV27	CASSSSGQFRDEKLFF
TRBV12-3/TRBV12-4	CASRGQGAEQYF
TRBV3-1	CASRGRTGTTNEKLFF
TRBV5-1	CASSQGQGLANVLTF
TRBV11-2	CASSSAEGSNEQFF
TRBV6-1	CASKVQGGASYEQYF
TRBV28	CASSRAGARTDTQYF
TRBV3-1	CASSLMDLAGAYNEQFF
TRBV30	CAWSVRRGREQFF
TRBV7-2	CASSARAGYNEQFF
TRBV19	CASSPAGTGGFSGNTGELFF
TRBV6-4	CASSENSSPTSEQFF
TRBV30	CAWSVSGSRADTQYF
TRBV20-1	CSLRQGTYNEQFF
TRBV12-5	CASGAGQKLYEQYF
TRBV30	CARHDLYGEKLFF
TRBV25-1	CASSRTGGSGGYTF
TRBV6-6	CASSYLDRGGVEQYF
TRBV20-1	CSARVLAGGFTDTQYF
TRBV6-1	CASHRRGARSGELFF
TRBV7-3	CASSSVAGDDTQYF
TRBV3-1	CASSHQMGEQYF
TRBV5-1	CASSLEGTSGRYEQYF
TRBV12-3/TRBV12-4	CASSSGTLSRFGNTIYF
TRBV7-9	CASSSGQGWTEAFF
TRBV12-3/TRBV12-4	CASFDRVKEPQHF
TRBV5-5	CASSPPGQGTGEQYF
TRBV2	CASSAGTNYEQYF